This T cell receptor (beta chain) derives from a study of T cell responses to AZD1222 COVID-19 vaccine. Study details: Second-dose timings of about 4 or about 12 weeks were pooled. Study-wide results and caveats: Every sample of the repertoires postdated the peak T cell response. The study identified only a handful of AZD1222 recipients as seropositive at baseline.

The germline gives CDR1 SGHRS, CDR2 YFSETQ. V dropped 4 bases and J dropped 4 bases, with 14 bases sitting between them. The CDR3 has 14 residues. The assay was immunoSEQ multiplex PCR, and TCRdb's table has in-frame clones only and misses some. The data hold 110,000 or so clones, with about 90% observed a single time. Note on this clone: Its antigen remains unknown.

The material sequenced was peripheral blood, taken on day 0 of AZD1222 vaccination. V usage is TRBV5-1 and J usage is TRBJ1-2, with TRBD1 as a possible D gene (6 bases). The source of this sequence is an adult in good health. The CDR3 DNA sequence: TGCGCCAGCAGCCTGAGCGGGGGCCTCTATGGCTACACCTTC. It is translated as CASSLSGGLYGYTF.